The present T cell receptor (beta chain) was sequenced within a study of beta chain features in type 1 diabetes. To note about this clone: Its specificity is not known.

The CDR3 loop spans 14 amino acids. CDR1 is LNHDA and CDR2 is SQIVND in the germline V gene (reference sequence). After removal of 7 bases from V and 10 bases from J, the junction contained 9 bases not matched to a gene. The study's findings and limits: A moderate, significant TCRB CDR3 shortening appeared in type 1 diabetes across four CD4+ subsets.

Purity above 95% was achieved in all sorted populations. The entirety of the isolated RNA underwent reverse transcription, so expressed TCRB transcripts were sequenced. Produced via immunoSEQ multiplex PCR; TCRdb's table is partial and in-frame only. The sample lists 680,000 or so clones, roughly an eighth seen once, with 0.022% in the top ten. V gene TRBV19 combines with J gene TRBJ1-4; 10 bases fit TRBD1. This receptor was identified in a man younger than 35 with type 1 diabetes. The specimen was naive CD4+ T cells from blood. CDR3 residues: CASIGDRGPGKLFF. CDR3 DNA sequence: TGTGCCAGTATAGGGGACAGGGGACCGGGAAAACTGTTTTTT.